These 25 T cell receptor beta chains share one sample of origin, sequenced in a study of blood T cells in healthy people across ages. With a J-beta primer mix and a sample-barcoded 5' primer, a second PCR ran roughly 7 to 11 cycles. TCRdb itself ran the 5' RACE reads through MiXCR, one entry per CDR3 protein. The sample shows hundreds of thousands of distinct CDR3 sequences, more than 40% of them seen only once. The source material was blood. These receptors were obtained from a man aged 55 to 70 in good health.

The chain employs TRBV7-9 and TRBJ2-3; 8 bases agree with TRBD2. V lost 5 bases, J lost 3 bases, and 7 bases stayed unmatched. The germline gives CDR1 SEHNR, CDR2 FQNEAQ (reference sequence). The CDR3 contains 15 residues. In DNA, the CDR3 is TGTGCCAGCAGCCAGACTAGCGTTTCGACAGATACGCAGTATTTT. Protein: CASSQTSVSTDTQYF. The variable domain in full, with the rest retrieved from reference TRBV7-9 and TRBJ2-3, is DTGVSQNPRHKITKRGQNVTFRCDPISEHNRLYWYRQTLGQGPEFLTYFQNEAQLEKSRLLSDRFSAERPKGSFSTLEIQRTEQGDSAMYLCASSQTSVSTDTQYFGPGTRLTVL.

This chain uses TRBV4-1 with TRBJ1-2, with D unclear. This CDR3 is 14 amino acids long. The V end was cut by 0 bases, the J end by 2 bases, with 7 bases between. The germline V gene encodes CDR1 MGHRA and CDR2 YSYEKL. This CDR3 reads CASSQDGSNYGYTF. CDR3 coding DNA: TGCGCCAGCAGCCAAGATGGGAGCAACTATGGCTACACCTTC.

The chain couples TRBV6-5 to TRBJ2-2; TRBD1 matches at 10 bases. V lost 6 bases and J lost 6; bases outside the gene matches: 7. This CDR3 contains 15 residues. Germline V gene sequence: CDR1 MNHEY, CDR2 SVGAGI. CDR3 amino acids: CASRLGQGYPGELFF. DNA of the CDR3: TGTGCCAGCAGACTGGGACAGGGGTATCCCGGGGAGCTGTTTTTT.

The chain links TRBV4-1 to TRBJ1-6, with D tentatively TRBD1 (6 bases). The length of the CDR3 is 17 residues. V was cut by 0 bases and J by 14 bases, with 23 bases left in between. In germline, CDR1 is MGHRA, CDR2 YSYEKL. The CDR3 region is CASSQEGGRTAVKALHF. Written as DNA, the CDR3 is TGCGCCAGCAGCCAAGAAGGGGGAAGGACGGCGGTTAAGGCCCTCCACTTT.

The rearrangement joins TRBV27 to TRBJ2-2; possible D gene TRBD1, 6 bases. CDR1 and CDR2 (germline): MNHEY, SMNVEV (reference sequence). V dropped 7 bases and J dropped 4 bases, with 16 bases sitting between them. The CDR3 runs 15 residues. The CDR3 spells CASKTGGAGTGELFF. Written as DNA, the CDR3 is TGTGCCAGCAAAACTGGGGGCGCGGGCACCGGGGAGCTGTTTTTT.

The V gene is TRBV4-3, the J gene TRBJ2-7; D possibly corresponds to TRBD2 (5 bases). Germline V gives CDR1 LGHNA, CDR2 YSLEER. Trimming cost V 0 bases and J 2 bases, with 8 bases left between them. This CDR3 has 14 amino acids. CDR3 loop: CASSQEEGTYEQYF. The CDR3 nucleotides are TGCGCCAGCAGCCAAGAAGAGGGAACCTACGAGCAGTACTTC.

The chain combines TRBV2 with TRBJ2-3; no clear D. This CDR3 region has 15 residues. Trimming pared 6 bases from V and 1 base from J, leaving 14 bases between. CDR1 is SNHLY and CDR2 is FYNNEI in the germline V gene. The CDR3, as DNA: TGTGCCAGCAGAGCCGACCAGGTTCGCACAGATACGCAGTATTTT. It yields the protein CASRADQVRTDTQYF.

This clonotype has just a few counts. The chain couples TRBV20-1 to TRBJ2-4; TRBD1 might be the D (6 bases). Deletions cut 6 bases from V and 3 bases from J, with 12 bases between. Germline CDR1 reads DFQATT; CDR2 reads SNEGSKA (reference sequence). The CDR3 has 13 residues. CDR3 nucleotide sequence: TGCAGTGCCTTGACAGGCGGCAAAAACATTCAGTACTTC. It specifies CSALTGGKNIQYF.

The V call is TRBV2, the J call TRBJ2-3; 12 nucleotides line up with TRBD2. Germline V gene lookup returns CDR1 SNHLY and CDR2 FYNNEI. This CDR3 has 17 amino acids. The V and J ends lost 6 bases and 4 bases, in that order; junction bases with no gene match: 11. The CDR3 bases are TGTGCCAGCAGCCGGAGGACTAGCGGGGCTTATGCAGATACGCAGTATTTT. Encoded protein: CASSRRTSGAYADTQYF. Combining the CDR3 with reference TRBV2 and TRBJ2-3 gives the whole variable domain EPEVTQTPSHQVTQMGQEVILRCVPISNHLYFYWYRQILGQKVEFLVSFYNNEISEKSEIFDDQFSVERPDGSNFTLKIRSTKLEDSAMYFCASSRRTSGAYADTQYFGPGTRLTVL.

In DNA, the CDR3 is TGCGCCAGTACTGCGGGGACAGGCACAGATACGCAGTATTTT. Its translation is CASTAGTGTDTQYF. This sequence joins TRBV5-1 and TRBJ2-3, with D tentatively TRBD1 (7 bases). CDR3 length equals 14 residues. Between the trimmed V and J ends, which lost 8 bases and 1 base, there was a span of 14 bases. The germline gives CDR1 SGHRS, CDR2 YFSETQ.

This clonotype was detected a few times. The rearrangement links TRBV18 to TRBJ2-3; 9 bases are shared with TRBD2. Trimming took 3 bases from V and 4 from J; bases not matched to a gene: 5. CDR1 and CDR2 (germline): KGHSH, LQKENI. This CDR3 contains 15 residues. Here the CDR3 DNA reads TGTGCCAGCTCACCGGAGCTAGCGGGGCCAGATACGCAGTATTTT. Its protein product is CASSPELAGPDTQYF.

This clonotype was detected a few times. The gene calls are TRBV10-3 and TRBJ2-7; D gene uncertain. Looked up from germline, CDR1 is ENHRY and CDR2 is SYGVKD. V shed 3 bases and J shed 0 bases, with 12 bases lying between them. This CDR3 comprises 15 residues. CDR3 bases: TGTGCCATCAGTGATTCCGGGTCTGGCTCCTACGAGCAGTACTTC. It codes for CAISDSGSGSYEQYF.

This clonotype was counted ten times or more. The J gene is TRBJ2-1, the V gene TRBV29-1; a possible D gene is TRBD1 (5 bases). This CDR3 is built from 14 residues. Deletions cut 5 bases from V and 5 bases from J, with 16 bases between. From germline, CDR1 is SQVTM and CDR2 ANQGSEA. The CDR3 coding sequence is TGCAGCGTTCGTTGGGCAGGGCATGACAATGAGCAGTTCTTC. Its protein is CSVRWAGHDNEQFF.

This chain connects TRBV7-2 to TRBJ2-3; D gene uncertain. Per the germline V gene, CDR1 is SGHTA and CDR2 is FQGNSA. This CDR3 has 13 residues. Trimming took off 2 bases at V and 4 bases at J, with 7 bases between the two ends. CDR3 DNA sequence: TGTGCCAGCAGCTTACCCAACTCAGATACGCAGTATTTT. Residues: CASSLPNSDTQYF.

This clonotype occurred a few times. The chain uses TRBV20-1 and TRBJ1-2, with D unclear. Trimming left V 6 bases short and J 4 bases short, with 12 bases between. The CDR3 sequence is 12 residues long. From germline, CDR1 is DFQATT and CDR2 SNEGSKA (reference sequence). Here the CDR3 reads CSAQGGSYGYTF. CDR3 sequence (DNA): TGCAGTGCCCAAGGTGGTAGCTATGGCTACACCTTC.

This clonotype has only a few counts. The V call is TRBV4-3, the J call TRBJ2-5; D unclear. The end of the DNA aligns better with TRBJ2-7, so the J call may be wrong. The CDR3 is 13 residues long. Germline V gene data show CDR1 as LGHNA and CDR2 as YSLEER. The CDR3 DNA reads TGCGCCAGCAGCCAAGATCGATGGCTCGAGCAGTACTTC. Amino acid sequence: CASSQDRWLEQYF.

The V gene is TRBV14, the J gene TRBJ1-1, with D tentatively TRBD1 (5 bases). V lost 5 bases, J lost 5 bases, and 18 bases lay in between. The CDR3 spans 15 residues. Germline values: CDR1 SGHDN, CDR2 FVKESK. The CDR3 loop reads CASSERAGGGTEAFF. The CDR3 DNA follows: TGTGCCAGCAGCGAAAGGGCCGGTGGGGGTACTGAAGCTTTCTTT.

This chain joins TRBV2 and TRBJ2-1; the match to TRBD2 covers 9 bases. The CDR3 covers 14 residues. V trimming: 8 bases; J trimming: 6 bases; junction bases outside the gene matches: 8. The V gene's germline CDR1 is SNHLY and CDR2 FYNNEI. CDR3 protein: CASLMRLAANEQFF. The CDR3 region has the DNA TGTGCCAGCCTGATGAGACTAGCGGCCAATGAGCAGTTCTTC.

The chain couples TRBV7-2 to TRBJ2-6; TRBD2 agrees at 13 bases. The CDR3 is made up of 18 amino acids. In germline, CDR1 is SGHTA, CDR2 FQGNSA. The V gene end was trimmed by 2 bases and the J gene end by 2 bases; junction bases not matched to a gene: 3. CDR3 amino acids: CASSLKGTSGAGANVLTF. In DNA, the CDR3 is TGTGCCAGCAGCTTAAAGGGGACTAGCGGGGCTGGGGCCAACGTCCTGACTTTC. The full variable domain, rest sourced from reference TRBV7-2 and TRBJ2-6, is GAGVSQSPSNKVTEKGKDVELRCDPISGHTALYWYRQSLGQGLEFLIYFQGNSAPDKSGLPSDRFSAERTGGSVSTLTIQRTQQEDSAVYLCASSLKGTSGAGANVLTFGAGSRLTVL.

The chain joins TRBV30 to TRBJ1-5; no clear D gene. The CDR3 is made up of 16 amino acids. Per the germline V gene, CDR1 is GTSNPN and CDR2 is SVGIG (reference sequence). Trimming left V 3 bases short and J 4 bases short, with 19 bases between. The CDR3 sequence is CAWSVPGRVGNQPQHF. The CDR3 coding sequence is TGTGCCTGGAGCGTTCCTGGACGTGTGGGGAATCAGCCCCAGCATTTT. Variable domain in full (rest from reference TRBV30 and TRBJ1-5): SQTIHQWPATLVQPVGSPLSLECTVEGTSNPNLYWYRQAAGRGLQLLFYSVGIGQISSEVPQNLSASRPQDRQFILSSKKLLLSDSGFYLCAWSVPGRVGNQPQHFGDGTRLSIL.

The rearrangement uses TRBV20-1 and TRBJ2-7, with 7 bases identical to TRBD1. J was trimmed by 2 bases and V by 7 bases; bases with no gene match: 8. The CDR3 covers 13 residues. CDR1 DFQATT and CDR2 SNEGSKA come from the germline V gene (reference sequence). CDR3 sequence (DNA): TGCAGTGGAGTCCGACAGGGTACCTACGAGCAGTACTTC. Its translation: CSGVRQGTYEQYF.

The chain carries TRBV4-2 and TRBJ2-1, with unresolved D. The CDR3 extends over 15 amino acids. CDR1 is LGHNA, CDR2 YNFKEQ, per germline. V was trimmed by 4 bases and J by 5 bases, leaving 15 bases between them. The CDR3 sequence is CASSLLNQRDNEQFF. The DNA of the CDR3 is TGTGCCAGCAGCCTCCTGAACCAGCGTGACAATGAGCAGTTCTTC.

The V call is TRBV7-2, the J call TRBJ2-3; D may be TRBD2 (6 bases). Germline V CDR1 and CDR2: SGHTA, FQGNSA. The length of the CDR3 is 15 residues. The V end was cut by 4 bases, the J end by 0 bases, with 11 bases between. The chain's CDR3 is CASSSRLVSTDTQYF. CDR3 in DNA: TGTGCCAGCAGCTCGAGACTAGTAAGCACAGATACGCAGTATTTT.

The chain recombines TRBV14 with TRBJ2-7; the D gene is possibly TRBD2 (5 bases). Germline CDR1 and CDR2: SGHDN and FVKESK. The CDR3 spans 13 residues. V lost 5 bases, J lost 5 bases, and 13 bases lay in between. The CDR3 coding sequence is TGTGCCAGCAGCGCAGGAGGAACGAACGAGCAGTACTTC. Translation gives CASSAGGTNEQYF.

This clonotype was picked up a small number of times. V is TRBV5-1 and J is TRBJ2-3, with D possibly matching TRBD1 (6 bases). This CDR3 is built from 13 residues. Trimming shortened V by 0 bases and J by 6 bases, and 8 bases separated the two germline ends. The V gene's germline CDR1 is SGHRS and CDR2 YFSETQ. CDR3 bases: TGCGCCAGCAGCTTGGTGGGGGCGGATACGCAGTATTTT. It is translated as CASSLVGADTQYF.